Shown below are 29 T cell receptor beta chains from a single sample sequenced in a study of PD-1 blockade in classical Hodgkin lymphoma. Time point denoted: newly diagnosed, previously untreated cHL patient sample. The table came from immunoSEQ multiplex PCR; TCRdb's copy has only in-frame clones and leaves some out. The sample contains 20,000 to 25,000 clones, around 94% of which appear only once. The specimen sequenced was peripheral blood mononuclear cells (PBMCs). These receptors were taken from a human donor with classical Hodgkin lymphoma.

V is TRBV6-5 and J is TRBJ1-1, with D possibly being TRBD1 (5 bases). In germline, CDR1 is MNHEY, CDR2 SVGAGI. The V end was cut by 0 bases, the J end by 8 bases, with 7 bases between. This CDR3 spans 12 amino acids. For the CDR3, the DNA is TGTGCCAGCAGTTACTCCAGGACAGAAGCTTTCTTT. It codes for CASSYSRTEAFF.

This sequence joins TRBV11-2 and TRBJ1-2; no clear D gene. The germline V gene encodes CDR1 SGHAT and CDR2 FQNNGV. The ends were cut back, 1 base at V and 8 bases at J, with 11 bases in the middle. The CDR3 is 13 residues long. The CDR3 nucleotides read TGTGCCAGCAGCTTAGGGGTGGCGGAAGGCTACACCTTC. This gives the protein CASSLGVAEGYTF.

The gene calls are TRBV5-1 and TRBJ2-3, with 9 bases fitting TRBD2. After removal of 5 bases from V and 0 bases from J, the junction contained 16 bases not matched to a gene. From germline, CDR1 is SGHRS and CDR2 YFSETQ. The CDR3 loop spans 19 amino acids. As DNA, the CDR3 is TGCGCCAGCAGTTGGTTAGGTGGGTTCCTAGCGGGGAGCACAGATACGCAGTATTTT. As protein: CASSWLGGFLAGSTDTQYF. The full variable domain, with the rest looked up from reference TRBV5-1 and TRBJ2-3, is KAGVTQTPRYLIKTRGQQVTLSCSPISGHRSVSWYQQTPGQGLQFLFEYFSETQRNKGNFPGRFSGRQFSNSRSEMNVSTLELGDSALYLCASSWLGGFLAGSTDTQYFGPGTRLTVL.

The V gene is TRBV7-9, the J gene TRBJ1-3; D is ambiguous. Germline values: CDR1 SEHNR, CDR2 FQNEAQ (reference sequence). Trimming removed 5 bases at V and 4 bases at J, with 15 bases between. This CDR3 region has 15 residues. CDR3 DNA: TGTGCCAGCAGCGCCTCCGGGATTCACGGAAACACCATATATTTT. It specifies CASSASGIHGNTIYF.

CDR3: CASSEAPRGPQETQYF. For the CDR3, the DNA is TGTGCCAGCAGTGAAGCACCGCGAGGGCCCCAAGAGACCCAGTACTTC. The rearrangement uses TRBV2 and TRBJ2-5, with D possibly TRBD2 on 5 matching bases. This CDR3 is built from 16 residues. Trimming took 0 bases from V and 1 from J, leaving 12 bases between them. Germline loops: CDR1 SNHLY, CDR2 FYNNEI.

The chain links TRBV18 to TRBJ1-1; D possibly corresponds to TRBD1 (5 bases). V was pared by 3 bases and J by 3 bases, with 8 bases between. CDR3 size: 13 residues. The germline CDR1 and CDR2 sequences are KGHSH and LQKENI. In DNA form, the CDR3 reads TGTGCCAGCTCACCCGGGACGGACACTGAAGCTTTCTTT. This codes for CASSPGTDTEAFF.

The V and J genes are TRBV7-9 and TRBJ2-5, with a possible D match to TRBD2 (6 bases). The CDR3 consists of 16 residues. V lost 5 bases, J lost 1 base, and 17 bases lay in between. Germline V gene lookup returns CDR1 SEHNR and CDR2 FQNEAQ (reference sequence). The CDR3 here is CASSPPQGLIQETQYF. The DNA for the CDR3 is TGTGCCAGCAGCCCCCCCCAGGGACTCATCCAAGAGACCCAGTACTTC.

In nucleotides, the CDR3 is TGTGCCAGCAGTGAAAGGTCAGGGGGACCCTACGAGCAGTACTTC. This codes for CASSERSGGPYEQYF. The V gene is TRBV2, the J gene TRBJ2-7, with TRBD1 matching over 7 bases. Germline V gene data show CDR1 as SNHLY and CDR2 as FYNNEI. The ends lost 2 bases at V and 2 bases at J; junction bases unmatched: 6. The length of the CDR3 is 15 residues.

This clone was counted a few times. The chain links TRBV9 to TRBJ2-3; 11 bases are shared with TRBD2. The length of the CDR3 is 18 residues. Germline CDR1 is SGDLS and CDR2 is YYNGEE. The V gene end was trimmed by 0 bases and the J gene end by 0 bases; junction bases not matched to a gene: 6. The DNA for the CDR3 is TGTGCCAGCAGCGTAGGACTAGCGGGGTTTCCTAGCACAGATACGCAGTATTTT. Translated, it gives CASSVGLAGFPSTDTQYF. The variable domain in full, completed from reference TRBV9 and TRBJ2-3, reads DSGVTQTPKHLITATGQRVTLRCSPRSGDLSVYWYQQSLDQGLQFLIQYYNGEERAKGNILERFSAQQFPDLHSELNLSSLELGDSALYFCASSVGLAGFPSTDTQYFGPGTRLTVL.

The gene calls are TRBV2 and TRBJ1-1; D is possibly TRBD1 (6 bases). The CDR3 has 13 amino acids. V lost 6 bases and J 5 bases, leaving 13 bases between the germline ends. Germline loops: CDR1 SNHLY, CDR2 FYNNEI. The CDR3 sequence: CASSRGRGTEAFF. Written as DNA, the CDR3 is TGTGCCAGCAGCAGGGGTCGTGGAACTGAAGCTTTCTTT.

The genes are TRBV7-8 and TRBJ1-5; D gene unclear. Germline CDR1 SGHVS, CDR2 FQNEAQ. CDR3 length equals 17 residues. Trimming removed 5 bases from V and 0 bases from J, with 17 bases in between. CDR3 region: CASSPPPRSASNQPQHF. The CDR3 nucleotides read TGTGCCAGCAGCCCCCCTCCAAGGAGTGCTAGCAATCAGCCCCAGCATTTT.

V is TRBV6-6 and J is TRBJ2-7; no clear D gene. CDR1 and CDR2 from the germline V gene are MNHNY and SVGAGI (reference sequence). This CDR3 contains 14 residues. V was shortened by 2 bases and J by 2 bases, with 10 bases between the two germline ends. The CDR3 DNA reads TGTGCCAGCAGTTACGGCCGAGGACCCTACGAGCAGTACTTC. It is translated as CASSYGRGPYEQYF.

The V call is TRBV27, the J call TRBJ2-7; 7 bases align to TRBD1. The V segment lost 5 bases and the J segment 1 base; nucleotides outside the gene matches: 8. Germline CDR1 and CDR2: MNHEY and SMNVEV (reference sequence). The CDR3 is 15 amino acids. This chain's CDR3 is CASSEPGQPSYEQYF. The CDR3 coding sequence is TGTGCCAGCAGTGAACCGGGACAGCCTTCCTACGAGCAGTACTTC.

The gene calls are TRBV11-2 and TRBJ2-3; D could derive from TRBD1 or TRBD2 (6 bases each). Trimming shortened V by 3 bases and J by 2 bases, and 15 bases separated the two germline ends. Germline CDR1 SGHAT, CDR2 FQNNGV. The CDR3 consists of 16 residues. The CDR3 spells CASSLRGVADTDTQYF. DNA of the CDR3: TGTGCCAGCAGCTTGAGGGGGGTAGCCGACACAGATACGCAGTATTTT.

The chain couples TRBV19 to TRBJ2-1; 8 bases line up with TRBD2. Germline V lookup: CDR1 LNHDA, CDR2 SQIVND (reference sequence). J gave up 10 bases and V 4 bases, and 21 bases lay outside the gene matches. The CDR3 has 18 amino acids. The chain's CDR3 is CASSKGPEVEAGVGEQFF. In DNA form, the CDR3 reads TGTGCCAGTAGTAAAGGTCCCGAGGTTGAAGCGGGGGTTGGGGAGCAGTTCTTC. The full variable domain, completed using reference TRBV19 and TRBJ2-1, is DGGITQSPKYLFRKEGQNVTLSCEQNLNHDAMYWYRQDPGQGLRLIYYSQIVNDFQKGDIAEGYSVSREKKESFPLTVTSAQKNPTAFYLCASSKGPEVEAGVGEQFFGPGTRLTVL.

Only one count was recorded for this clone. This chain connects TRBV5-1 to TRBJ1-4, with TRBD1 matching 7 bases. The CDR3 is 14 amino acids. Germline V CDR1 and CDR2: SGHRS, YFSETQ. The J segment lost 8 bases and the V segment lost 4 bases, leaving 8 bases of the junction unmatched. The CDR3 bases are TGCGCCAGCAGCCGCGACAGGGCGCAGGAAAAACTGTTTTTT. Amino acid sequence: CASSRDRAQEKLFF.

The V call is TRBV9, the J call TRBJ1-2; 7 bases are a match to TRBD1. Germline V gene data show CDR1 as SGDLS and CDR2 as YYNGEE. The V gene end was trimmed by 3 bases and the J gene end by 6 bases; junction bases not matched to a gene: 8. The CDR3 length is 14 residues. The CDR3 sequence is CASSGRQGGDGYTF. The DNA of the CDR3 is TGTGCCAGCAGCGGGAGACAGGGTGGTGATGGCTACACCTTC.

The chain combines TRBV6-4 with TRBJ2-3; 12 bases match TRBD2. The V and J ends lost 3 bases and 1 base, in that order; junction bases with no gene match: 2. The length of the CDR3 is 16 residues. Germline V gene lookup returns CDR1 MRHNA and CDR2 SNTAGT. This chain's CDR3 is CASSESSGGGTDTQYF. The CDR3 nucleotides are TGTGCCAGCAGTGAATCTAGCGGGGGGGGCACAGATACGCAGTATTTT.

The gene calls are TRBV5-5 and TRBJ1-1; D not resolved. The V end was cut by 4 bases, the J end by 0 bases, with 13 bases between. Looked up from germline, CDR1 is SGHKS and CDR2 is YYEKEE (reference sequence). The CDR3 has 15 amino acids. CDR3 region: CASSLAVGVNTEAFF. The CDR3 DNA reads as TGTGCCAGCAGCCTGGCTGTCGGAGTGAACACTGAAGCTTTCTTT.

The rearrangement joins TRBV6-6 to TRBJ1-6, with D uncertain. Per the germline V gene, CDR1 is MNHNY and CDR2 is SVGAGI (reference sequence). Trimming took 2 bases from V and 4 from J, leaving 9 bases between them. This CDR3 region has 15 residues. As DNA, the CDR3 is TGTGCCAGCAGTTACAGGGAGTCATATAATTCACCCCTCCACTTT. Translation: CASSYRESYNSPLHF.

The V call is TRBV9, the J call TRBJ2-1, with D unclear. CDR3 length: 15 residues. The V and J ends lost 0 bases and 0 bases respectively, with 7 bases between them. Germline V gene sequence: CDR1 SGDLS, CDR2 YYNGEE. The CDR3: CASSVAVVSYNEQFF. CDR3 nucleotides: TGTGCCAGCAGCGTAGCCGTAGTCTCCTACAATGAGCAGTTCTTC. The full variable domain, rest sourced from reference TRBV9 and TRBJ2-1, is DSGVTQTPKHLITATGQRVTLRCSPRSGDLSVYWYQQSLDQGLQFLIQYYNGEERAKGNILERFSAQQFPDLHSELNLSSLELGDSALYFCASSVAVVSYNEQFFGPGTRLTVL.

This chain links TRBV19 with TRBJ2-7; 13 bases match TRBD2. The CDR3 is made up of 16 amino acids. J gave up 4 bases and V 4 bases, and 7 bases lay outside the gene matches. The germline V gene has CDR1 LNHDA and CDR2 SQIVND (reference sequence). In DNA, the CDR3 is TGTGCCAGTAGTAGCCCGGGACTAGCGGGGAAATACGAGCAGTACTTC. It encodes CASSSPGLAGKYEQYF. Variable domain in full (rest from reference TRBV19 and TRBJ2-7): DGGITQSPKYLFRKEGQNVTLSCEQNLNHDAMYWYRQDPGQGLRLIYYSQIVNDFQKGDIAEGYSVSREKKESFPLTVTSAQKNPTAFYLCASSSPGLAGKYEQYFGPGTRLTVT.

V gene TRBV10-3 combines with J gene TRBJ2-3, with 8 positions matching TRBD1. The V and J ends lost 11 bases and 4 bases, in that order; junction bases with no gene match: 11. The germline V gene has CDR1 ENHRY and CDR2 SYGVKD. This CDR3 is 14 amino acids long. CDR3 DNA: TGTGCCGCGACCCGGACAGGGCAATCAGATACGCAGTATTTT. Translating gives CAATRTGQSDTQYF.

The J gene is TRBJ2-5, the V gene TRBV6-5; no definite D call. The CDR3 length is 15 residues. Trimming stripped 6 bases from V and 9 bases from J, with 23 bases between. Germline lookup yields CDR1 MNHEY and CDR2 SVGAGI. CDR3 coding DNA: TGTGCCAGCAGCTTGAACACTGCCTCGAAGTGGGCCCAGTACTTC. Amino acid sequence: CASSLNTASKWAQYF.

The V gene is TRBV18, the J gene TRBJ2-5, with D possibly called TRBD1 or TRBD2 (6 bases each). Trimming shortened V by 3 bases and J by 4 bases, and 18 bases separated the two germline ends. This CDR3 comprises 16 residues. The germline V gene has CDR1 KGHSH and CDR2 LQKENI. CDR3 DNA sequence: TGTGCCAGCTCACCGTTAATCCTCGGGGGCGGAGAGACCCAGTACTTC. Translation: CASSPLILGGGETQYF. Filled out from reference TRBV18 and TRBJ2-5, the complete variable domain reads NAGVMQNPRHLVRRRGQEARLRCSPMKGHSHVYWYRQLPEEGLKFMVYLQKENIIDESGMPKERFSAEFPKEGPSILRIQQVVRGDSAAYFCASSPLILGGGETQYFGPGTRLLVL.

The chain recombines TRBV2 with TRBJ2-2; D is unresolved. The germline V gene has CDR1 SNHLY and CDR2 FYNNEI. The V end was cut by 7 bases, the J end by 4 bases, with 19 bases between. This CDR3 is 16 amino acids long. The CDR3 nucleotides read TGTGCCAGCACAAAGCCCCTGGTAGGGTCCACCGGGGAGCTGTTTTTT. This sequence encodes CASTKPLVGSTGELFF.

This clone was counted a single time. The chain carries TRBV27 and TRBJ1-1, with D perhaps matching TRBD1 (6 bases). V lost 1 base to trimming and J lost 5 bases, with 14 bases between them. This CDR3 has 15 residues. CDR1 and CDR2 (germline): MNHEY, SMNVEV (reference sequence). The CDR3 DNA follows: TGTGCCAGCAGTTTATTTTTGGGGGCGCGGACTGAAGCTTTCTTT. This codes for CASSLFLGARTEAFF.

CDR3 sequence reads: CASLGTGVGEQYF. DNA of the CDR3: TGTGCCAGCCTGGGAACAGGGGTGGGGGAGCAGTACTTC. This chain joins TRBV19 and TRBJ2-7, with 7 bases identical to TRBD1. V was pared by 9 bases and J by 7 bases, with 12 bases of the junction left unmatched. The CDR3 has 13 residues. The V gene's germline CDR1 is LNHDA and CDR2 SQIVND (reference sequence).

The chain carries TRBV2 and TRBJ2-3; weak D call: TRBD2 (5 bases). The ends were cut back, 7 bases at V and 2 bases at J, with 13 bases in the middle. The CDR3 extends over 14 amino acids. CDR1 is SNHLY and CDR2 is FYNNEI in the germline V gene. CDR3 sequence: CASNNRGFTDTQYF. CDR3 nucleotide sequence: TGTGCCAGCAATAATCGGGGTTTCACAGATACGCAGTATTTT.